This T cell receptor beta chain was recovered during a study of CD8+ T cells in alopecia areata. In its sample, this clone was seen a few times. Antigen: not known. The sample has other DNA sequences that encode this CDR3 too. Trimming took 4 bases from V and 3 from J, leaving 21 bases between them. Germline CDR1 SQVTM, CDR2 ANQGSEA. The CDR3 consists of 16 residues. Regarding the study as a whole: Whether baseline CD8+ expansion is linked to response remains uncertain, given a single nonresponder. In lesional scalp, particularly from alopecia totalis/universalis, clonality was higher than in normal scalp.

Following RNA extraction, reverse transcription yielded cDNA that acted as the sequencing template. Assay: immunoSEQ multiplex PCR; the TCRdb copy retains only in-frame clones and omits some. The data show about 76,000 clones, approximately 66% seen once. The treatment: oral pan-JAK inhibitor, 5-10 mg twice daily. Collection of lesional scalp punch biopsies and peripheral blood was performed in alopecia areata patients. The genes are TRBV29-1 and TRBJ2-5, with D possibly being TRBD1 (6 bases). The clonotype originates from a human donor with alopecia areata. The input for sequencing was CD8+ T cells sorted from blood, taken at week 24, from a patient treated with tofacitinib. The CDR3 spells CSVVYLRGRGKETQYF. CDR3 DNA sequence: TGCAGCGTTGTTTATCTGCGTGGCAGGGGAAAAGAGACCCAGTACTTC.